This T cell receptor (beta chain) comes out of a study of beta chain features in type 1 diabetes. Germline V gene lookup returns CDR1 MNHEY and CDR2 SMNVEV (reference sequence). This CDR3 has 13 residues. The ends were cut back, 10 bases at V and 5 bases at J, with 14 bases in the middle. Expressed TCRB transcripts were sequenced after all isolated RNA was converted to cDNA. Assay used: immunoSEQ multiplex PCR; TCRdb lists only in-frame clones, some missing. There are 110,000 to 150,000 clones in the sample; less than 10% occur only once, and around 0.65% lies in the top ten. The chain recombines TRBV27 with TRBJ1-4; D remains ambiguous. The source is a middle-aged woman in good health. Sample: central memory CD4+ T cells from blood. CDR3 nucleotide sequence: TGTGCCACCGGGTCTCCCTTGAATGAAAAACTGTTTTTT. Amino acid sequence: CATGSPLNEKLFF.